Listed below are T cell receptor beta chains from one sample, sequenced in a study of OX40 agonist ivuxolimab in advanced cancers. Sequencing was performed with immunoSEQ multiplex PCR; in TCRdb, only in-frame clones are kept and a portion is missing. The data show about 20,000 clones, 79% seen once. The starting material was CD4+ or CD8+ T cells sorted from blood, obtained in a trial of the OX40 agonist ivuxolimab. These TCRs come from an adult with an advanced solid tumor such as melanoma, head and neck, liver or kidney cancer. CDR3s include the opening cysteine and the closing phenylalanine or tryptophan. D genes are given only for firm matches. Clone size is not always given. Where it is, it says once, few, many or a class for expanded clones.

abundance: -; d_gene: -; v_gene: TRBV10-3; j_gene: TRBJ2-7; CDR3nt: TGTGCCATCAGGATGGACGGCTACGAGCAGTACTTC; CDR3aa: CAIRMDGYEQYF
abundance: -; d_gene: -; v_gene: TRBV9; j_gene: TRBJ2-7; CDR3nt: TGTGCCAGCAGCCCTGGAGTCTCCTACGAGCAGTACTTC; CDR3aa: CASSPGVSYEQYF
abundance: -; d_gene: -; v_gene: TRBV28; j_gene: TRBJ2-7; CDR3nt: TGTGCCAGCGTAGACAGGGAGGTGGAATACGAGCAGTACTTC; CDR3aa: CASVDREVEYEQYF
abundance: -; d_gene: -; v_gene: TRBV27; j_gene: TRBJ1-1; CDR3nt: TGTGCCAGCAGTTTAGCCCAGAACACTGAAGCTTTCTTT; CDR3aa: CASSLAQNTEAFF
abundance: -; d_gene: -; v_gene: TRBV10-3; j_gene: TRBJ1-2; CDR3nt: TGTGCCATCAGTGACGATATGGGAGTAGATGGCTACACCTTC; CDR3aa: CAISDDMGVDGYTF
abundance: -; d_gene: -; v_gene: TRBV14; j_gene: TRBJ1-2; CDR3nt: TGTGCCAGCAGTCCCGGGCCAACCCTCTACACCTTC; CDR3aa: CASSPGPTLYTF
abundance: -; d_gene: -; v_gene: TRBV12-5; j_gene: TRBJ1-1; CDR3nt: TGTGCTAGTGGTGAGAACACTGAAGCTTTCTTT; CDR3aa: CASGENTEAFF
abundance: -; d_gene: TRBD1; v_gene: TRBV29-1; j_gene: TRBJ1-1; CDR3nt: TGCAGCGTTGTGGGGACAGGGGGCATGAACACTGAAGCTTTCTTT; CDR3aa: CSVVGTGGMNTEAFF
abundance: few; d_gene: -; v_gene: TRBV10-3; j_gene: TRBJ1-3; CDR3nt: TGTGCCATCAGGGCGGGAAACGTTGGAAACACCATATATTTT; CDR3aa: CAIRAGNVGNTIYF
abundance: -; d_gene: TRBD1; v_gene: TRBV30; j_gene: TRBJ2-1; CDR3nt: TGTGCCGTCAACGTGGGACAGGGCTACAATGAGCAGTTCTTC; CDR3aa: CAVNVGQGYNEQFF
abundance: -; d_gene: TRBD1; v_gene: TRBV19; j_gene: TRBJ1-5; CDR3nt: TGTGCCAGTAGTATATTGGGGACAGGGCCTCAGCCCCAGCATTTT; CDR3aa: CASSILGTGPQPQHF
abundance: -; d_gene: -; v_gene: TRBV7-9; j_gene: TRBJ2-7; CDR3nt: TGTGCCAGCAGCTTAGTTGGAGACTCCTACGAGCAGTACTTC; CDR3aa: CASSLVGDSYEQYF
abundance: -; d_gene: TRBD1; v_gene: TRBV4-1; j_gene: TRBJ1-1; CDR3nt: TGCGCCAGCAGCCAAGTCGCGACAGGGGGCACTGAAGCTTTCTTT; CDR3aa: CASSQVATGGTEAFF
abundance: -; d_gene: -; v_gene: TRBV15; j_gene: TRBJ2-1; CDR3nt: TGTGCCACCTTTGATACATACAATGAGCAGTTCTTC; CDR3aa: CATFDTYNEQFF
abundance: -; d_gene: TRBD1; v_gene: TRBV7-9; j_gene: TRBJ2-1; CDR3nt: TGTGCCAGCAGCGCCAGGACAGGGAACAATGAGCAGTTCTTC; CDR3aa: CASSARTGNNEQFF
abundance: -; d_gene: -; v_gene: TRBV7-8; j_gene: TRBJ1-2; CDR3nt: TGTGCCAGCAGCTTAGGGGTAGGGGGTAGGAATGGCTACACCTTC; CDR3aa: CASSLGVGGRNGYTF
abundance: -; d_gene: -; v_gene: TRBV5-4; j_gene: TRBJ2-7; CDR3nt: TGTGCCAGCAGCGATAGCGGTGAGTCCTACGAGCAGTACTTC; CDR3aa: CASSDSGESYEQYF
abundance: -; d_gene: -; v_gene: TRBV9; j_gene: TRBJ1-1; CDR3nt: TGTGCCAGCAGCCCCCGAGGGGCCATGAACACTGAAGCTTTCTTT; CDR3aa: CASSPRGAMNTEAFF
abundance: -; d_gene: -; v_gene: TRBV25-1; j_gene: TRBJ2-5; CDR3nt: TGTGCCAGCCAGAAATCAGAGACCCAGTACTTC; CDR3aa: CASQKSETQYF
abundance: -; d_gene: TRBD1; v_gene: TRBV4-1; j_gene: TRBJ1-5; CDR3nt: TGCGCCAGCAGCCTTGGACAGGGGGCGAATCAGCCCCAGCATTTT; CDR3aa: CASSLGQGANQPQHF
abundance: -; d_gene: -; v_gene: TRBV7-9; j_gene: TRBJ2-7; CDR3nt: TGTGCCAGCAGCCTCAAACCCTACGAGCAGTACTTC; CDR3aa: CASSLKPYEQYF
abundance: -; d_gene: TRBD1; v_gene: TRBV9; j_gene: TRBJ1-1; CDR3nt: TGTGCCAGCAGCCCGGGGGACAGGGCCTCTGAAGCTTTCTTT; CDR3aa: CASSPGDRASEAFF
abundance: -; d_gene: TRBD1; v_gene: TRBV6-5; j_gene: TRBJ2-5; CDR3nt: TGTGCCAGCAGAACGGACAGGGGCGGGGGAGAGACCCAGTACTTC; CDR3aa: CASRTDRGGGETQYF
abundance: -; d_gene: -; v_gene: TRBV7-6; j_gene: TRBJ1-2; CDR3nt: TGTGCCAGCAGCCCGGGCCGGGTAAAAGGCTATGGCTACACCTTC; CDR3aa: CASSPGRVKGYGYTF
abundance: -; d_gene: -; v_gene: TRBV4-1; j_gene: TRBJ1-3; CDR3nt: TGCGCCAGCAGCCAGGAGATCTCTGGAAACACCATATATTTT; CDR3aa: CASSQEISGNTIYF
abundance: -; d_gene: -; v_gene: TRBV9; j_gene: TRBJ1-5; CDR3nt: TGTGCCAGCAGCCTCGGTGTTGAGGACGGTAGCAATCAGCCCCAGCATTTT; CDR3aa: CASSLGVEDGSNQPQHF
abundance: -; d_gene: -; v_gene: TRBV5-6; j_gene: TRBJ1-2; CDR3nt: TGTGCCAGCAGCTTGGCCGGAGTAGGGGAACAAGGCTACACCTTC; CDR3aa: CASSLAGVGEQGYTF
abundance: -; d_gene: -; v_gene: TRBV7-2; j_gene: TRBJ2-7; CDR3nt: TGTGCCAGCAGCTTTGGGGGGACCGGCCCTAGGGAGCAGTACTTC; CDR3aa: CASSFGGTGPREQYF
abundance: -; d_gene: -; v_gene: TRBV9; j_gene: TRBJ1-2; CDR3nt: TGTGCCAGCGAGTCAGGGGCGAAAGGCTACACCTTC; CDR3aa: CASESGAKGYTF
abundance: -; d_gene: TRBD1; v_gene: TRBV7-9; j_gene: TRBJ1-2; CDR3nt: TGTGCCACCTACAGGGGGGGCTATGGCTACACCTTC; CDR3aa: CATYRGGYGYTF
abundance: -; d_gene: -; v_gene: TRBV4-1; j_gene: TRBJ2-7; CDR3nt: TGCGCCAGCAGCGAGGGGGGGTTGCCCTACGAGCAGTACTTC; CDR3aa: CASSEGGLPYEQYF
abundance: -; d_gene: -; v_gene: TRBV4-1; j_gene: TRBJ2-7; CDR3nt: TGCGCCAGCAGCCAAGATCGTTTGGGAGGCTACGAGCAGTACTTC; CDR3aa: CASSQDRLGGYEQYF
abundance: -; d_gene: -; v_gene: TRBV4-1; j_gene: TRBJ1-2; CDR3nt: TGCGCCAGCAGCCAAGGGAGGGCTTACTACACCTTC; CDR3aa: CASSQGRAYYTF
abundance: -; d_gene: -; v_gene: TRBV7-3; j_gene: TRBJ2-1; CDR3nt: TGTGCCAGCAGCTCCCTGGCGAATGAGCAGTTCTTC; CDR3aa: CASSSLANEQFF
abundance: -; d_gene: TRBD1; v_gene: TRBV9; j_gene: TRBJ2-2; CDR3nt: TGTGCCACGGACAGGGCAGGGGAGCTGTTTTTT; CDR3aa: CATDRAGELFF
abundance: -; d_gene: TRBD2; v_gene: TRBV28; j_gene: TRBJ2-3; CDR3nt: TGTGCCAGCACCGCGACTAGCGGACTCACAGATACGCAGTATTTT; CDR3aa: CASTATSGLTDTQYF
abundance: -; d_gene: -; v_gene: TRBV7-9; j_gene: TRBJ1-1; CDR3nt: TGTGCCAGCAGCTTGATTATCGGGGCCACGAACACTGAAGCTTTCTTT; CDR3aa: CASSLIIGATNTEAFF
abundance: -; d_gene: -; v_gene: TRBV7-9; j_gene: TRBJ1-1; CDR3nt: TGTGCCAGCAGCTTCAGGGAGGGCACTGAAGCTTTCTTT; CDR3aa: CASSFREGTEAFF
abundance: -; d_gene: -; v_gene: TRBV5-1; j_gene: TRBJ1-5; CDR3nt: TGCGCCAGCAGCTTGGATGATTCCCGGCCCCAGCATTTT; CDR3aa: CASSLDDSRPQHF
abundance: -; d_gene: -; v_gene: TRBV10-3; j_gene: TRBJ2-7; CDR3nt: TGTGCCATCGGGCGCGGGTACTTATCTAGCGACGAGCAGTACTTC; CDR3aa: CAIGRGYLSSDEQYF
abundance: medium-sized; d_gene: TRBD1; v_gene: TRBV15; j_gene: TRBJ1-6; CDR3nt: TGTGCCACAAAACAGGGGAGGGATAATTCACCCCTCCACTTT; CDR3aa: CATKQGRDNSPLHF